Listed below are T cell receptor beta chains from one sample, sequenced in a study of T cells in Graves' hyperthyroidism and ophthalmopathy. One entry per CDR3 protein results from TCRdb running MiXCR on the multiplex PCR reads. The table has approximately 560,000 distinct CDR3 sequences, approximately 15% seen once. Input material: blood. These receptors were taken from a young woman with Graves' hyperthyroidism. Each CDR3 is given with its conserved first and last residue. A D gene is named only where the DNA matches it firmly.

D gene: .; V gene: TRBV7-2; J gene: TRBJ2-5; CDR3 protein: CASSFKAGEETQYF
D gene: .; V gene: TRBV28; J gene: TRBJ2-1; CDR3 protein: CASTPEGGSSYNEQFF
D gene: TRBD2; V gene: TRBV3-1; J gene: TRBJ2-1; CDR3 protein: CASSPRGLADYNEQFF
D gene: .; V gene: TRBV7-9; J gene: TRBJ2-3; CDR3 protein: CASSKFSGSTDTQYF
D gene: TRBD1; V gene: TRBV7-3; J gene: TRBJ2-5; CDR3 protein: CASSKGAQETQYF
D gene: .; V gene: TRBV3-1; J gene: TRBJ1-1; CDR3 protein: CASSLGALGAFF
D gene: .; V gene: TRBV9; J gene: TRBJ2-1; CDR3 protein: CASSVRLGDYNEQFF
D gene: TRBD2; V gene: TRBV6-2/TRBV6-3; J gene: TRBJ2-7; CDR3 protein: CASSYPRGSGRAGSYEQYF
D gene: .; V gene: TRBV7-9; J gene: TRBJ1-1; CDR3 protein: CASSENREAFF
D gene: .; V gene: TRBV5-1; J gene: TRBJ2-3; CDR3 protein: CASSLASNPDTQYF
D gene: .; V gene: TRBV6-1; J gene: TRBJ2-7; CDR3 protein: CASSPGPRSSYEQYF
D gene: TRBD2; V gene: TRBV12-3/TRBV12-4; J gene: TRBJ2-7; CDR3 protein: CASSTINAGDYEQYF
D gene: TRBD1; V gene: TRBV18; J gene: TRBJ2-7; CDR3 protein: CASSPSRDSSYEQYF
D gene: TRBD1; V gene: TRBV13; J gene: TRBJ1-2; CDR3 protein: CASSWDRGRSTGDYGYTF
D gene: .; V gene: TRBV20-1; J gene: TRBJ2-7; CDR3 protein: CSARRQEGNEQYF
D gene: TRBD2; V gene: TRBV7-2; J gene: TRBJ2-7; CDR3 protein: CASSLVAGRTYEQYF
D gene: .; V gene: TRBV27; J gene: TRBJ2-5; CDR3 protein: CASSFVRGETQYF
D gene: .; V gene: TRBV4-2; J gene: TRBJ2-3; CDR3 protein: CASNRDLGSTDTQYF
D gene: TRBD1; V gene: TRBV7-9; J gene: TRBJ2-5; CDR3 protein: CASSSTGQGGETQYF
D gene: .; V gene: TRBV7-9; J gene: TRBJ1-4; CDR3 protein: CASSLVRGANEKLFF
D gene: .; V gene: TRBV27; J gene: TRBJ2-1; CDR3 protein: CASKSGSINNEQFF
D gene: .; V gene: TRBV7-6; J gene: TRBJ2-1; CDR3 protein: CASSLIRQGRTNYNEQFF
D gene: .; V gene: TRBV10-3; J gene: TRBJ1-4; CDR3 protein: CAISHPGNEKLFF
D gene: TRBD1; V gene: TRBV28; J gene: TRBJ1-2; CDR3 protein: CASSFGGQGADGYTF
D gene: .; V gene: TRBV15; J gene: TRBJ2-6; CDR3 protein: CATSSGRGANVLTF
D gene: TRBD1; V gene: TRBV6-1; J gene: TRBJ2-7; CDR3 protein: CASSQSGTGRDEQYF
D gene: TRBD2; V gene: TRBV27; J gene: TRBJ2-5; CDR3 protein: CASSFLAGVRETQYF
D gene: .; V gene: TRBV29-1; J gene: TRBJ2-7; CDR3 protein: CSVGGGTDQYEQYF
D gene: TRBD1; V gene: TRBV28; J gene: TRBJ1-5; CDR3 protein: CASSLWGQGESNQPQHF
D gene: .; V gene: TRBV7-9; J gene: TRBJ1-1; CDR3 protein: CASSLGLIKLGGNTEAFF
D gene: .; V gene: TRBV6-1; J gene: TRBJ2-7; CDR3 protein: CASSSSLGPYEQYF
D gene: .; V gene: TRBV29-1; J gene: TRBJ2-2; CDR3 protein: CSVGAARSGKLFF
D gene: TRBD1; V gene: TRBV19; J gene: TRBJ1-5; CDR3 protein: CASSETGASNQPQHF
D gene: TRBD2; V gene: TRBV20-1; J gene: TRBJ2-3; CDR3 protein: CSAPPGGATDTQYF
D gene: .; V gene: TRBV2; J gene: TRBJ1-1; CDR3 protein: CASSAAEAFF
D gene: TRBD1; V gene: TRBV28; J gene: TRBJ1-2; CDR3 protein: CASSPGTAVNYGYTF
D gene: TRBD2; V gene: TRBV6-1; J gene: TRBJ2-1; CDR3 protein: CASWASGRYEQFF
D gene: TRBD2; V gene: TRBV18; J gene: TRBJ2-2; CDR3 protein: CASSPPAGVVSGELFF
D gene: TRBD1; V gene: TRBV30; J gene: TRBJ1-1; CDR3 protein: CAWSYGRGLGTEAFF
D gene: .; V gene: TRBV6-5; J gene: TRBJ2-5; CDR3 protein: CASSYSSPRAGWAQYF
D gene: .; V gene: TRBV20-1; J gene: TRBJ2-1; CDR3 protein: CSARDPGGLNYNEQFF
D gene: TRBD2; V gene: TRBV20-1; J gene: TRBJ2-3; CDR3 protein: CSATRGTSGTDTQYF
D gene: .; V gene: TRBV7-2; J gene: TRBJ1-4; CDR3 protein: CASSLREVPTNEKLFF
D gene: TRBD1; V gene: TRBV29-1; J gene: TRBJ2-1; CDR3 protein: CSVPGQDAYNEQFF
D gene: .; V gene: TRBV15; J gene: TRBJ2-7; CDR3 protein: CATSRDTGYDEQYF
D gene: .; V gene: TRBV10-1; J gene: TRBJ2-1; CDR3 protein: CASSESWASRDNEQFF